A selection of T cell receptor beta chains follows, all from one sample in a study of blood T cell repertoires in COVID-19. Assay: immunoSEQ multiplex PCR; the TCRdb copy retains only in-frame clones and omits some. Of roughly 80,000 clones detected, 60% to 85% appear once; the ten largest clones hold 15% to 20%. Source material: peripheral blood. The receptors originated from a human donor in a cohort sampled during active COVID-19. The CDR3 runs from the conserved cysteine through the conserved F or W. Size values are once, few and many counts, or a class for expanded clones, and some rows have none.

CDR3 protein: CASSTVAAGTGELFF
V gene: TRBV19
CDR3 length: 15
clone size: .

CDR3 protein: CASSQERWNEKLFF
V gene: TRBV4-1
CDR3 length: 14
clone size: once

CDR3 protein: CASSVSGMFIEQFF
V gene: TRBV9
CDR3 length: 14
clone size: .

CDR3 protein: CATSDSGLAPNEQFF
V gene: TRBV24-1
CDR3 length: 15
clone size: .

CDR3 protein: CASSVIPGEQFF
V gene: TRBV28
CDR3 length: 12
clone size: once

CDR3 protein: CASSTTGWGTEAFF
V gene: TRBV6-5
CDR3 length: 14
clone size: few

CDR3 protein: CASSTWTGWDEQFF
V gene: TRBV3-1/TRBV3-2
CDR3 length: 14
clone size: few

CDR3 protein: CASRPGLPDNEQFF
V gene: TRBV27
CDR3 length: 14
clone size: once

CDR3 protein: CASSSQVRYGYTF
V gene: TRBV12-3/TRBV12-4
CDR3 length: 13
clone size: .

CDR3 protein: CASSQDVRGGLGMDTQYF
V gene: TRBV4-3
CDR3 length: 18
clone size: .

CDR3 protein: CSASFILGAPTGELFF
V gene: TRBV20-1
CDR3 length: 16
clone size: .

CDR3 protein: CASSVGGLAPRYGEQFF
V gene: TRBV9
CDR3 length: 17
clone size: .

CDR3 protein: CASSQGGELANTDTQYF
V gene: TRBV4-1
CDR3 length: 17
clone size: .

CDR3 protein: CASSLSSGVYNEQFF
V gene: TRBV5-1
CDR3 length: 15
clone size: .

CDR3 protein: CASLGAPGELFF
V gene: TRBV6-5
CDR3 length: 12
clone size: .

CDR3 protein: CASSLPPMDRGLGEQFF
V gene: TRBV5-8
CDR3 length: 17
clone size: .

CDR3 protein: CASSHSPFLGANEQYF
V gene: TRBV23-1
CDR3 length: 16
clone size: .

CDR3 protein: CASSRPGSGNTIYF
V gene: TRBV3-1/TRBV3-2
CDR3 length: 14
clone size: .

CDR3 protein: CASSPAQSNEQFF
V gene: TRBV18
CDR3 length: 13
clone size: many

CDR3 protein: CASSYLSGGVYDEQFF
V gene: TRBV6-5
CDR3 length: 16
clone size: .

CDR3 protein: CASKLAGDYEQYF
V gene: TRBV6-5
CDR3 length: 13
clone size: .

CDR3 protein: CAISVNSPTYEQYF
V gene: TRBV10-3
CDR3 length: 14
clone size: few

CDR3 protein: CASTGTVYNEQFF
V gene: TRBV19
CDR3 length: 13
clone size: .

CDR3 protein: CASSLRLAGTDTQYF
V gene: TRBV13
CDR3 length: 15
clone size: .

CDR3 protein: CASSYSAGITDTQYF
V gene: TRBV4-1
CDR3 length: 15
clone size: .